Given below is one T cell receptor beta chain in context. This receptor's antigen is unknown. The sample holds no much larger clone one base away, and base qualities are not on file. The entry originates in a study of somatic mutations in cytotoxic T cells in rheumatoid arthritis (dated 2017 in TCRdb). With respect to the entire study: Before any treatment started and right after they were diagnosed, patients gave peripheral blood samples (about 30 ml EDTA). Some V beta antibody-stained T-cell populations were flow-sorted on a FACSAria II or Sony SH800 at nearly 100% purity, and sorted V beta1+ cells also underwent TCRB sequencing. Median age was essentially the same in the patient group and the control group. In newly diagnosed rheumatoid arthritis without treatment, the study examined if expanded CD8+ T-cell clones harbor somatic mutations, relying on TCRB deep sequencing to characterize clonality. A total of around 62 rheumatoid arthritis patients and about 20 healthy controls underwent TCRB deep sequencing.

What the research found in general, with its limitations: In about an eighth of the roughly 60 patients, more than 20% of CD8+ cells belonged to the largest CD8+ clone, while several identical CD8+ TCRB sequences were shared between blood and synovial fluid. CD8+ T-cell clonality did not differ significantly between rheumatoid arthritis patients and age-matched healthy controls. An increase of CD8+ clonality with age was seen in patients (Spearman r ~ 0.49) but not in healthy controls. No adjustment for multiple comparisons was made for the slight TRBV07 underrepresentation in patients. Viral specificity could not be ruled out by absence from virus-specific databases, and the antigen targets of the expanded CD8+ clones remained unknown.

Sequencing of TCRB CDR3 was done on genomic DNA with the immunoSEQ assay. The authors' analysis ran thus. Published virus-specific TCRB sequences were compared with patient CD8+ clones larger than 1%, and only a few matches were found. The analyses included only productive TCRB rearrangements. Defining a clone by its unique TCRB CDR3 sequence, the study calculated clonality as a productive clonality index derived from Shannon entropy. To calculate repertoire overlap between two samples, the template counts of each clone were considered relative to each sample's total templates. V-gene usage measured by flow cytometry correlated with TCRB sequencing V-gene usage, with a Spearman r of roughly 0.55. Here the immuneACCESS table is served through TCRdb, limited to in-frame sequences with V and J called. Missing clones are a known gap in these copies; in checked studies unresolved V genes cover under half, and the rest lacks a known reason. V, J and clone size are taken as reported in that table, and D and trimming were inferred from the DNA itself. For this sample the table gives 4,000 or so clones, of which about four fifths were detected only once. The ten largest clones take up roughly 29% of the sample.

On an AutoMACS, CD4+ and CD8+ cells were isolated via positive magnetic bead selection, and their purity was verified by flow cytometry. Clonal expansions were first screened by flow cytometry with a TCR V beta antibody panel, then characterized by TCRB deep sequencing of sorted CD8+ fractions. Ficoll-Paque PLUS density gradient separation was used to isolate peripheral blood mononuclear cells. DNA from CD4-enriched, CD8-enriched or PBMC samples was extracted using Nucleospin Tissue or Tissue XS kits and then quantified on a Qubit 2.0 fluorometer. The CDR3 runs 15 residues from the cysteine to the phenylalanine. Here the CDR3 DNA is all that survives: 45 bases in frame from base 1. Clipping removes 8 bases from V and 2 bases from J, with 8 as the unmatched junction base count. The germline V gene supplies CDR1 SNHLY and CDR2 FYNNEI.

The chain uses TRBV2 and TRBJ2-5; TRBD2 aligns with 10 central bases. The origin of this receptor is a woman aged 60 to 75 with rheumatoid arthritis. Sequencing was done on a sample of CD8+ T cells sorted from blood. The DNA sequence is as follows: TGTGCCAGCCAAGTTGGTAGCGGGGGGCAAGAGACCCAGTACTTC. It codes for CASQVGSGGQETQYF.